This record looks at one TCR beta chain sequence and its context. The data originate from a study of blood T cell repertoires in COVID-19. The overall study: Acute and convalescent COVID-19 samples came from the United States, Italy and Spain. Sample material is recorded as cDNA or gDNA derived from T cells, B-cell-depleted T cells, or PBMCs.

Profiled with immunoSEQ multiplex PCR; TCRdb holds only in-frame clones, not every one. The sample yields hundreds of thousands of clones, 70% to 90% seen once. CDR1 is SGHTA and CDR2 is FQGNSA in the germline V gene. The CDR3 is made up of 14 amino acids. Trimming cost V 4 bases and J 3 bases; bases outside gene matches: 3. This clonotype originated in a young man with active or convalescent COVID-19. Sequenced material: peripheral blood. The gene calls are TRBV7-2 and TRBJ1-1; 9 bases map to TRBD1. DNA for the CDR3: TGTGCCAGCAGCTGGACAGGGGTAGACACTGAAGCTTTCTTT. Residues: CASSWTGVDTEAFF.